The 5 T cell receptor beta chains below come from one sample, sequenced in a study of T cells in Graves' hyperthyroidism and ophthalmopathy. Researchers took RNA transcripts and amplified the TCR beta CDR3 regions from them. The HTBI primer set served for first-round RT-PCR of the TCR CDR3. From the multiplex PCR reads, TCRdb called clonotypes with MiXCR, one entry per CDR3 protein. The sample carries roughly 570,000 distinct CDR3 sequences, 15% to 17% recorded once. Sequenced input: blood. The receptor source for this set is a woman under 40 with Graves' hyperthyroidism.

This clonotype was counted at least ten times. V is TRBV12-3 or TRBV12-4 and J is TRBJ1-4; 7 bases agree with TRBD1. The V segment lost 2 bases and the J segment 8 bases; nucleotides outside the gene matches: 14. The CDR3 totals 17 residues. The CDR3 nucleotides read TGTGCCAGCAGTTTAAGTGGTGGAACAGGGGAGGGAGAAAAACTGTTTTTT. Residues: CASSLSGGTGEGEKLFF.

This clonotype was seen at least ten times. This chain uses TRBV27 with TRBJ2-1; D possibly matches TRBD1 or TRBD2 (5 bases each). The V end was cut by 5 bases, the J end by 7 bases, with 12 bases between. In germline, CDR1 is MNHEY, CDR2 SMNVEV (reference sequence). The CDR3 extends over 13 amino acids. The CDR3 sequence is CASSVGVGNEQFF. In DNA, the CDR3 is TGTGCCAGCAGTGTGGGGGTTGGGAATGAGCAGTTCTTC.

This clonotype showed up just a few times. This sequence joins TRBV30 and TRBJ2-3; 9 bases line up with TRBD1. There are 14 residues in the CDR3. Germline lookup yields CDR1 GTSNPN and CDR2 SVGIG (reference sequence). J was trimmed by 4 bases and V by 4 bases; bases with no gene match: 6. CDR3 nucleotide sequence: TGTGCCTGGACCGGGACAGGGTCTGCAGATACGCAGTATTTT. It specifies CAWTGTGSADTQYF.

This clonotype showed up many times. The chain couples TRBV28 to TRBJ1-1; D unclear. This CDR3 spans 13 amino acids. Germline V gives CDR1 MDHEN, CDR2 SYDVKM. V was clipped by 9 bases and J by 3 bases, with 14 bases between them. CDR3 DNA: TGTGCCAGTGAAGGGCATTTTGACACTGAAGCTTTCTTT. Encoded protein: CASEGHFDTEAFF. The entire variable domain, with the rest obtained from reference TRBV28 and TRBJ1-1, is as follows: DVKVTQSSRYLVKRTGEKVFLECVQDMDHENMFWYRQDPGLGLRLIYFSYDVKMKEKGDIPEGYSVSREKKERFSLILESASTNQTSMYLCASEGHFDTEAFFGQGTRLTVV.

The table lists this clonotype with many counts. The genes are TRBV2 and TRBJ1-5; no firm D call. The germline V gene has CDR1 SNHLY and CDR2 FYNNEI. The CDR3 is 14 residues long. Trimming removed 7 bases at V and 6 bases at J, with 16 bases between. The CDR3 DNA sequence: TGTGCCAGCATTCTGGCCCTGCCCGGTCAGCCCCAGCATTTT. Translated: CASILALPGQPQHF.